This T cell receptor (beta chain) came from a study of T-cell memory formation after mild COVID-19 (dated by TCRdb to 2020 to 2022). About the full investigation: TCR sequence clusters from the two donors were found to be largely donor specific. In a couple of donors, T-cell clones that expanded and contracted after mild COVID-19 were followed by sequencing TCRalpha and TCRbeta repertoires longitudinally. The cohort was made up of two young adult volunteers, one female and one male, who were previously healthy.

The full study reports these points: Some responding clones were detected in pre-infection memory, which suggested that pre-existing cross-reactive memory T cells had joined the SARS-CoV-2 response. The study included only two mild cases, and larger cohorts that include severe cases with pre-infection samples were judged to be necessary. Contracting CD4+ clones were located mainly in the CM and EM memory subsets, whereas CD8+ clones were found to be enriched in EMRA. The second-wave clones that peaked on day 37 were not confirmed to be SARS-CoV-2 specific. From day 15 to 85, contracting clones showed balanced CD4/CD8 phenotypes, whereas a second wave of clones that expanded from day 15 to 37 leaned towards CD4+.

A note on this clonotype: Its antigen is still unknown. Per-nucleotide qualities are absent, and no much larger clonotype sits a single base away.

PBMCs were isolated by Ficoll-Paque density gradient centrifugation. The data were produced on an Illumina NovaSeq 6000. TCRalpha and TCRbeta cDNA libraries were constructed by 5'RACE with constant-segment primers, with sample barcodes and unique molecular identifiers being introduced. RNA was extracted from every sample with Trizol reagent. Libraries were amplified in two PCR steps, with a second sample barcode and Illumina TruSeq adapters added in the second step. Sequencing of libraries was performed on an Illumina NovaSeq with 2 x 150 bp paired-end reads. Under the source paper's analysis protocol: With migec v1.2.7, reads were demultiplexed and then collapsed into UMI-guided consensus sequences. With mixcr v2.1.11, UMI consensuses were aligned to TRA and TRB V and J templates and assembled into clonotypes. A clonotype was counted as expanded or contracted only if both edgeR and NoisET called the change significant, with noise models trained on biological replicates. For edgeR calls, a false discovery rate-adjusted p below 0.01 and a log2 fold-change threshold of 1 were applied. As an exploratory analysis of dynamics, max-normalized trajectories of the 1000 most abundant clonotypes were examined by PCA with hierarchical clustering. Each responding clone was given a CD4 or CD8 phenotype based on the CD4+ and CD8+ repertoires, which had been sequenced separately. In TCRdb, the public reads were trimmed at Q25 with fastp and aligned with MiXCR, with productive beta chains retained. Identical CDR3 protein sequences are pooled into one entry, listed with their most common genes and DNA. The V and J calls reflect TCRdb's pipeline rather than the authors' work. The sample profile shows under 90,000 distinct CDR3 sequences; roughly 14% of them were found once. Roughly a third of the sample goes to the ten largest clones.

The germline V gene (reference sequence) specifies SGHNT as CDR1 and YYREEE as CDR2. The junction shows trimming of 1 base on V and 5 bases on J, plus 1 base between the germline ends. The CDR3 contains 11 residues, cysteine and phenylalanine counted. CDR3 DNA is the only sequence kept; it has 33 bases, read in frame from the first base. Input material: PBMCs or a T cell subset sorted from them (not recorded which). The chain was built from TRBV5-4 and TRBJ2-1, with no D gene named confidently. This TCR derives from an adult woman who had mild COVID-19 (a few samples of this study predate the infection). The sample titles of this study are shuffled in the database, so cell type and time point are left out; the donor was told from shared clones. The sequenced DNA is TGTGCCAGCAGCTTGCACAATGAGCAGTTCTTC. Translated, it reads CASSLHNEQFF.